A single sample gave rise to the 25 T cell receptor beta chains below, sequenced in a study of shared clonotypes between healthy human individuals. Naive CD8 populations comprised CD45RO-negative cells positively selected for CCR7, excluding terminally differentiated effector memory CD45RA+ cells. Sequencing used immunoSEQ multiplex PCR; TCRdb keeps in-frame clones, though not all of them. The sample includes hundreds of thousands of clones, around 95% of them seen just once. Source material: naive CD8+ T cells sorted from blood. The receptors come from a woman between 25 and 40 years old in good health.

V usage is TRBV28 and J usage is TRBJ2-3; D may be TRBD2 (6 bases). Germline CDR1 is MDHEN and CDR2 is SYDVKM. The CDR3 contains 15 residues. V gave up 1 base and J gave up 3 bases, with 11 bases separating them. CDR3 sequence (DNA): TGTGCCAGCAGTTTATTGGGGACTGAGACAGATACGCAGTATTTT. The encoded protein is CASSLLGTETDTQYF. The full variable domain, completed using reference TRBV28 and TRBJ2-3, is DVKVTQSSRYLVKRTGEKVFLECVQDMDHENMFWYRQDPGLGLRLIYFSYDVKMKEKGDIPEGYSVSREKKERFSLILESASTNQTSMYLCASSLLGTETDTQYFGPGTRLTVL.

CDR3 sequence: CASSPTIPATNEKLFF. The CDR3 DNA follows: TGTGCCAGCAGCCCAACTATACCTGCAACTAATGAAAAACTGTTTTTT. The chain carries TRBV28 and TRBJ1-4; D is undetermined. The CDR3 has 16 amino acids. V was cut by 6 bases and J by 0 bases, with 14 bases left in between. Germline CDR1 MDHEN, CDR2 SYDVKM.

The rearrangement uses TRBV4-2 and TRBJ2-7, with D possibly being TRBD1 or TRBD2 (5 bases each). Trimming cost V 0 bases and J 5 bases, with 11 bases left between them. Germline CDR1 LGHNA, CDR2 YNFKEQ. CDR3 length: 14 amino acids. The CDR3 spells CASSQDEGPDEQYF. DNA of the CDR3: TGTGCCAGCAGCCAAGATGAGGGGCCGGACGAGCAGTACTTC.

The rearrangement uses TRBV29-1 and TRBJ2-1; possibly TRBD2 for D (6 bases). Trimming took off 6 bases at V and 2 bases at J, with 20 bases between the two ends. CDR1 is SQVTM, CDR2 ANQGSEA, per germline. CDR3 length: 16 residues. CDR3 residues: CSVGSGASETYNEQFF. The CDR3 region has the DNA TGCAGCGTCGGAAGTGGTGCTAGCGAAACCTACAATGAGCAGTTCTTC.

This sequence joins TRBV1 and TRBJ2-4. TRBV1 is tagged as a pseudogene. This CDR3 is 19 amino acids long. The CDR3 is CTSSQDRGDRSVYKNIQYF. Here the CDR3 DNA reads TGCACCAGCAGCCAAGATAGGGGGGATCGAAGTGTGTACAAAAACATTCAGTACTTC.

This clone was seen a handful of times. The J gene is TRBJ2-5, the V gene TRBV5-1; TRBD1 matches 10 bases. The CDR3 is made up of 16 amino acids. Germline CDR1 reads SGHRS; CDR2 reads YFSETQ. The trim removed 1 base at V and 5 bases at J, leaving 8 bases unmatched. The CDR3 DNA follows: TGCGCCAGCAGCTTGTCCACGACAGGGGGCGAGGAGACCCAGTACTTC. Its protein is CASSLSTTGGEETQYF.

The chain links TRBV19 to TRBJ1-1; 8 nucleotides match TRBD1. With 7 bases clipped from V and 3 bases from J, the junction kept 13 bases outside the gene matches. CDR1 and CDR2 (germline): LNHDA, SQIVND (reference sequence). CDR3 length equals 16 residues. CDR3 in DNA: TGTGCCAGTATGGACCGTTACAGGGGGATTTACACTGAAGCTTTCTTT. It codes for CASMDRYRGIYTEAFF.

The rearrangement links TRBV11-2 to TRBJ2-5; 7 nucleotides match TRBD2. The DNA matches TRBJ2-7 better at its end, which makes the J call doubtful. Germline V gene lookup returns CDR1 SGHAT and CDR2 FQNNGV. This CDR3 is built from 14 residues. This chain's CDR3 is CASSSRLAPYEQYF. For the CDR3, the DNA is TGTGCCAGCAGCTCGAGACTAGCCCCCTACGAGCAGTACTTC.

The rearrangement joins TRBV30 to TRBJ2-3; TRBD1 agrees at 9 bases. J gave up 4 bases and V 3 bases, and 5 bases lay outside the gene matches. The CDR3 runs to 14 residues. Germline V lookup: CDR1 GTSNPN, CDR2 SVGIG (reference sequence). The CDR3 region has the DNA TGTGCCTGGAGCGGACAGGGGTTGGCAGATACGCAGTATTTT. Residues: CAWSGQGLADTQYF.

This clone has just a few counts. Other DNA sequences in this sample translate to the same CDR3. This chain connects TRBV28 to TRBJ2-2; no clear D. This CDR3 is 12 amino acids long. Germline V CDR1 and CDR2: MDHEN, SYDVKM. The ends were cut back, 2 bases at V and 7 bases at J, with 5 bases in the middle. CDR3 region: CASSLGLGELFF. CDR3 in DNA: TGTGCCAGCAGTTTAGGTCTCGGGGAGCTGTTTTTT.

The table lists this clone with a count of one. The J gene is TRBJ1-1, the V gene TRBV4-1; D is possibly TRBD1 (5 bases). Germline V gene data show CDR1 as MGHRA and CDR2 as YSYEKL. The V and J ends lost 1 base and 2 bases respectively, with 14 bases between them. CDR3 size: 16 residues. CDR3 sequence: CASSQAPGSINTEAFF. The CDR3, as DNA: TGCGCCAGCAGCCAAGCTCCAGGGAGTATAAACACTGAAGCTTTCTTT.

A single count supports this clone. The CDR3 nucleotides are TGTGCCAGCAGCTTACAAGAGAGTGAAAAACTGTTTTTT. Translation: CASSLQESEKLFF. The V call is TRBV7-9, the J call TRBJ1-4; D not resolved. This CDR3 region has 13 residues. V gave up 2 bases and J gave up 7 bases, with 8 bases separating them. Germline CDR1 reads SEHNR; CDR2 reads FQNEAQ (reference sequence).

V and J are TRBV28 and TRBJ2-5; 7 positions agree with TRBD2. The DNA end lines up better with TRBJ2-7; the J call may be wrong. CDR1 MDHEN and CDR2 SYDVKM come from the germline V gene. CDR3 length: 13 amino acids. The CDR3 protein is CASGLAVSYEQYF. The CDR3 region has the DNA TGTGCCAGCGGTCTAGCGGTCTCCTACGAGCAGTACTTC.

The chain links TRBV19 to TRBJ2-1; D tentatively fits TRBD1 or TRBD2 (5 bases each). The CDR3 runs 16 residues. The germline gives CDR1 LNHDA, CDR2 SQIVND (reference sequence). V lost 10 bases, J lost 2 bases, and 21 bases lay in between. CDR3 nucleotide sequence: TGTGCCACCTCACTGAAATGGGGACGAACCTACAATGAGCAGTTCTTC. Encoded protein: CATSLKWGRTYNEQFF.

The chain employs TRBV6-5 and TRBJ2-2, with D unclear. Germline V gene sequence: CDR1 MNHEY, CDR2 SVGAGI. V lost 8 bases and J lost 6, with 10 bases in between. The CDR3 is made up of 12 amino acids. CDR3 sequence reads: CASAEWPGELFF. Here the CDR3 DNA reads TGTGCCAGCGCCGAGTGGCCCGGGGAGCTGTTTTTT.

The CDR3 DNA is TGTGCCAGCAGCTTAGAAGGCAGGACCAATCAGCCCCAGCATTTT. Encoded protein: CASSLEGRTNQPQHF. This chain joins TRBV7-6 and TRBJ1-5; the D is unclear. Germline CDR1 reads SGHVS; CDR2 reads FNYEAQ. The CDR3 is made up of 15 amino acids. The ends were cut back, 1 base at V and 3 bases at J, with 10 bases in the middle. The full variable domain, rest sourced from reference TRBV7-6 and TRBJ1-5, is GAGVSQSPRYKVTKRGQDVALRCDPISGHVSLYWYRQALGQGPEFLTYFNYEAQQDKSGLPNDRFSAERPEGSISTLTIQRTEQRDSAMYRCASSLEGRTNQPQHFGDGTRLSIL.

This clone was recorded once. This chain joins TRBV28 and TRBJ1-5; D is uncertain. The V gene lost 11 bases and the J gene lost 3 bases, with 11 bases spanning the gap. The CDR3 is 12 residues long. Germline V gene lookup returns CDR1 MDHEN and CDR2 SYDVKM. The CDR3 DNA is TGTGCCGCCGGGCCATCCAATCAGCCCCAGCATTTT. Protein product: CAAGPSNQPQHF. Full variable domain (rest looked up from reference TRBV28 and TRBJ1-5): DVKVTQSSRYLVKRTGEKVFLECVQDMDHENMFWYRQDPGLGLRLIYFSYDVKMKEKGDIPEGYSVSREKKERFSLILESASTNQTSMYLCAAGPSNQPQHFGDGTRLSIL.

The chain carries TRBV29-1 and TRBJ2-7; 10 nucleotides agree with TRBD2. J was trimmed by 11 bases and V by 7 bases; bases with no gene match: 8. Germline V gives CDR1 SQVTM, CDR2 ANQGSEA. This CDR3 comprises 11 residues. The CDR3 protein is CSALAGASEYF. CDR3 sequence (DNA): TGCAGCGCCCTAGCGGGAGCCTCCGAGTACTTC.

This chain connects TRBV7-9 to TRBJ2-2, with TRBD2 matching over 15 bases. The V segment lost 8 bases and the J segment 0 bases; nucleotides outside the gene matches: 4. The length of the CDR3 is 17 residues. The V gene's germline CDR1 is SEHNR and CDR2 FQNEAQ (reference sequence). CDR3 sequence reads: CASSGTSGRTNTGELFF. The CDR3 nucleotides are TGTGCCAGCTCCGGGACTAGCGGGAGGACGAACACCGGGGAGCTGTTTTTT. The full variable domain, its missing parts supplied by reference TRBV7-9 and TRBJ2-2, is DTGVSQNPRHKITKRGQNVTFRCDPISEHNRLYWYRQTLGQGPEFLTYFQNEAQLEKSRLLSDRFSAERPKGSFSTLEIQRTEQGDSAMYLCASSGTSGRTNTGELFFGEGSRLTVL.

The rearrangement uses TRBV14 and TRBJ1-5, with D hard to call. V lost 6 bases and J lost 1, with 4 bases in between. There are 12 residues in the CDR3. CDR1 and CDR2 from the germline V gene are SGHDN and FVKESK. As DNA, the CDR3 is TGTGCCAGCAGGGGGAGCAATCAGCCCCAGCATTTT. It translates to CASRGSNQPQHF.

For this clone: Other nucleotide sequences from this sample produce the same CDR3. DNA of the CDR3: TGCAGCGTTGACCGAGGGTTGGGCGGCAACACCATATATTTT. Its protein is CSVDRGLGGNTIYF. This chain connects TRBV29-1 to TRBJ1-3; D is ambiguous. V shed 3 bases and J shed 7 bases, with 16 bases lying between them. The CDR3 consists of 14 residues. Germline assignment: CDR1 SQVTM and CDR2 ANQGSEA.

The chain uses TRBV27 and TRBJ1-5, with a possible D match to TRBD1 (6 bases). V dropped 2 bases and J dropped 11 bases, with 22 bases sitting between them. The length of the CDR3 is 16 residues. Germline V lookup: CDR1 MNHEY, CDR2 SMNVEV (reference sequence). DNA of the CDR3: TGTGCCAGCAGTTTAGGGGGGGGCTGGCCTATTGTGACCCAGCATTTT. This encodes CASSLGGGWPIVTQHF.

About this clone itself: Compared with germline, one end of the junction differs, possibly owing to a read error. The chain combines TRBV2 with TRBJ2-1; 9 bases align to TRBD2. The CDR3 runs 15 residues. CDR1 is SNHLY, CDR2 FYNNEI, per germline. The CDR3 here is CTGVGAGGSYNEQFF. CDR3 coding DNA: TGCACCGGCGTGGGAGCGGGAGGTTCCTACAATGAGCAGTTCTTC.

V usage is TRBV5-6 and J usage is TRBJ2-5; no definite D call. The DNA end lines up better with TRBJ2-7; the J call may be wrong. Germline V gene data show CDR1 as SGHDT and CDR2 as YYEEEE. The CDR3 runs to 15 residues. This CDR3 is CASSLDGRPSYEQYF. The CDR3 DNA reads as TGTGCCAGCAGCTTGGATGGCAGACCCTCCTACGAGCAGTACTTC.

The chain joins TRBV13 to TRBJ2-1; 10 bases are shared with TRBD2. The ends lost 5 bases at V and 5 bases at J; junction bases unmatched: 6. Per germline, CDR1 PRHDT and CDR2 FYEKMQ (reference sequence). This CDR3 contains 15 residues. This chain's CDR3 is CASSEDTSGNNEQFF. CDR3 sequence (DNA): TGTGCCAGCAGCGAAGACACTAGCGGGAACAATGAGCAGTTCTTC.